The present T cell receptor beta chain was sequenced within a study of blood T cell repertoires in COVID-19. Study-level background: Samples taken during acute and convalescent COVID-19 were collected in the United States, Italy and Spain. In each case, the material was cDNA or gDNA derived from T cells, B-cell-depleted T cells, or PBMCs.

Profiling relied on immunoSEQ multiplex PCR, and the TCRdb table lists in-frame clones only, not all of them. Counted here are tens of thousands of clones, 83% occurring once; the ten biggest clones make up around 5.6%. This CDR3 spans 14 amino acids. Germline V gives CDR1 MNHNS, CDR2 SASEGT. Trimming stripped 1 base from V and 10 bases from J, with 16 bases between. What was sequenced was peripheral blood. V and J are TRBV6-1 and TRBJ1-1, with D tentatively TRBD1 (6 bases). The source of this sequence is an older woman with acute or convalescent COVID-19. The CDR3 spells CASSEGAGAVVAFF. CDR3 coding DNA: TGTGCCAGCAGTGAAGGGGCAGGGGCAGTAGTAGCTTTCTTT.